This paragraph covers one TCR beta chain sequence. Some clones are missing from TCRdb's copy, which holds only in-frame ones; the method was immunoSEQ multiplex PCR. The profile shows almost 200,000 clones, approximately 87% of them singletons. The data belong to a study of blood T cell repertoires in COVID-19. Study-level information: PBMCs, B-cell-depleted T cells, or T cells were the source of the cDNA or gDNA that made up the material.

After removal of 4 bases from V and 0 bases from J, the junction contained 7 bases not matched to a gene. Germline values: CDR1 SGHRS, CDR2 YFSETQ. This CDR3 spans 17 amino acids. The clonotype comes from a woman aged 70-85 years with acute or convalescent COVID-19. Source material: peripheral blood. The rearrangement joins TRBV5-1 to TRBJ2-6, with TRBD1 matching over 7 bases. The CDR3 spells CASSPTGTASGANVLTF. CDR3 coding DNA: TGCGCCAGCAGCCCCACCGGGACAGCCTCTGGGGCCAACGTCCTGACTTTC.